One sample yielded the 17 T cell receptor beta chains listed below, sequenced in a study of blood T cell repertoires in COVID-19. Data came from immunoSEQ multiplex PCR; TCRdb stores just in-frame clones and leaves some out. The table includes 350,000 to 400,000 clones, roughly nine tenths detected once. Sequencing was performed on PBMCs or T cells enriched from blood (not recorded which). The receptors were gathered from a man younger than 35 who had recovered from COVID-19.

The V gene is TRBV5-1, the J gene TRBJ2-5; TRBD2 agrees at 7 bases. Losses at the gene ends were 2 bases for V and 4 bases for J; bases not matched to a gene: 5. Looked up from germline, CDR1 is SGHRS and CDR2 is YFSETQ. This CDR3 contains 14 residues. CDR3 region: CASSLKRGVETQYF. The CDR3 DNA reads as TGCGCCAGCAGCTTAAAGCGGGGTGTAGAGACCCAGTACTTC.

The chain links TRBV3-1 (or the pseudogene TRBV3-2) to TRBJ1-2; 7 positions agree with TRBD1. Trimming removed 2 bases from V and 0 bases from J; junction bases left unmatched: 0. CDR1 LGHDT and CDR2 YNNKEL come from the germline V gene (reference sequence). The CDR3 has 14 amino acids. The CDR3 reads CASSQQGANYGYTF. The CDR3 DNA follows: TGTGCCAGCAGCCAACAGGGGGCTAACTATGGCTACACCTTC.

In nucleotides, the CDR3 is TGCGCCAGCAGCCAAGTATGGGAGGGCCGCGGTGAGCAGTTCTTC. Encoded protein: CASSQVWEGRGEQFF. The chain carries TRBV4-1 and TRBJ2-1; TRBD2 matches at 7 bases. The V gene end was trimmed by 1 base and the J gene end by 9 bases; junction bases not matched to a gene: 9. The CDR3 is 15 amino acids. The V gene's germline CDR1 is MGHRA and CDR2 YSYEKL.

This chain uses TRBV19 with TRBJ2-3; perhaps TRBD2 as D (5 bases). V gave up 5 bases and J gave up 6 bases, with 15 bases separating them. Germline V gives CDR1 LNHDA, CDR2 SQIVND (reference sequence). This CDR3 contains 14 residues. CDR3 nucleotide sequence: TGTGCCAGTAGTCTCCGAACAGCGGTCGATACGCAGTATTTT. Protein product: CASSLRTAVDTQYF. The whole variable domain, filled in from reference TRBV19 and TRBJ2-3, reads DGGITQSPKYLFRKEGQNVTLSCEQNLNHDAMYWYRQDPGQGLRLIYYSQIVNDFQKGDIAEGYSVSREKKESFPLTVTSAQKNPTAFYLCASSLRTAVDTQYFGPGTRLTVL.

The chain links TRBV7-2 to TRBJ2-2; a weak D match, TRBD2 (6 bases). The CDR3 covers 16 residues. Germline V gene data show CDR1 as SGHTA and CDR2 as FQGNSA. V was shortened by 0 bases and J by 5 bases, with 13 bases between the two germline ends. CDR3 sequence: CASSLALRAGTGELFF. CDR3 nucleotides: TGTGCCAGCAGCTTAGCGCTTCGGGCGGGGACCGGGGAGCTGTTTTTT.

The V and J genes are TRBV19 and TRBJ2-7; 10 bases fit TRBD1. V shed 1 base and J 2 bases; nucleotides not matched to a gene: 5. The CDR3 totals 16 residues. Per germline, CDR1 LNHDA and CDR2 SQIVND (reference sequence). CDR3 amino acids: CASSIGGTGDTYEQYF. The CDR3 DNA is TGTGCCAGTAGTATAGGAGGGACAGGGGATACCTACGAGCAGTACTTC.

About this clone: At one boundary the junction diverges from the germline segment, which might be a read error. The DNA of the CDR3 is TGTGCCAGCAGTTTAACAAGGACTAGCGGGCGCCACTTC. Translation: CASSLTRTSGRHF. J is TRBJ2-7 and V is TRBV12-3 or TRBV12-4; 11 bases line up with TRBD2. This CDR3 region has 13 residues.

The chain links TRBV5-1 to TRBJ1-4; D is possibly TRBD1 (5 bases). In germline, CDR1 is SGHRS, CDR2 YFSETQ. V lost 2 bases to trimming and J lost 2 bases, with 10 bases between them. CDR3 length equals 15 residues. The CDR3 DNA reads TGCGCCAGCAGCTTTTCAGGGATGACTAATGAAAAACTGTTTTTT. This codes for CASSFSGMTNEKLFF.

This chain links TRBV28 with TRBJ2-1, with 10 bases that match TRBD2. The CDR3 covers 17 residues. Germline V lookup: CDR1 MDHEN, CDR2 SYDVKM. After removal of 7 bases from V and 7 bases from J, the junction contained 16 bases not matched to a gene. The CDR3 here is CASTYRASGSTRNEQFF. In DNA, the CDR3 is TGTGCCAGCACCTACCGGGCTAGCGGGAGTACACGGAATGAGCAGTTCTTC.

This chain connects TRBV28 to TRBJ2-7; 7 bases fit TRBD2. The V segment lost 7 bases and the J segment 4 bases; nucleotides outside the gene matches: 13. Germline V CDR1 and CDR2: MDHEN, SYDVKM. This CDR3 has 15 residues. The CDR3 sequence is CASTSLSGTRYEQYF. The CDR3 nucleotides are TGTGCCAGCACCTCCTTGAGCGGGACGAGGTACGAGCAGTACTTC. Full variable domain (missing parts from reference TRBV28 and TRBJ2-7): DVKVTQSSRYLVKRTGEKVFLECVQDMDHENMFWYRQDPGLGLRLIYFSYDVKMKEKGDIPEGYSVSREKKERFSLILESASTNQTSMYLCASTSLSGTRYEQYFGPGTRLTVT.

CDR3: CASSPKDRGGNEQFF. For the CDR3, the DNA is TGTGCCAGCAGCCCGAAGGACAGGGGAGGCAATGAGCAGTTCTTC. This chain links TRBV7-8 with TRBJ2-1; 9 nucleotides align to TRBD1. After removal of 5 bases from V and 6 bases from J, the junction contained 8 bases not matched to a gene. This CDR3 contains 15 residues. Germline assignment: CDR1 SGHVS and CDR2 FQNEAQ.

This clone was observed a single time. The rearrangement joins TRBV7-2 to TRBJ1-2; 8 bases map to TRBD1. This CDR3 is built from 14 residues. The germline gives CDR1 SGHTA, CDR2 FQGNSA. The V gene end was trimmed by 0 bases and the J gene end by 8 bases; junction bases not matched to a gene: 5. The CDR3 region has the DNA TGTGCCAGCAGCTTAGCAGACAGGGGAGGAGGCTACACCTTC. Translating gives CASSLADRGGGYTF.

The rearrangement joins TRBV5-1 to TRBJ1-2, with 7 bases matching TRBD1. Trimming at V came to 5 bases and at J to 8 bases, leaving 27 bases not matched to a gene. The germline V gene encodes CDR1 SGHRS and CDR2 YFSETQ. The CDR3 loop spans 19 amino acids. The DNA for the CDR3 is TGCGCCAGCAGGCGCGAACTTCGGGACAGTCCGTTAAAGGGGGAGGGCTACACCTTC. Its translation: CASRRELRDSPLKGEGYTF.

This rearrangement joins TRBV7-2 to TRBJ1-2; D might be TRBD1 (6 bases). Trimming shortened V by 1 base and J by 4 bases, and 10 bases separated the two germline ends. The V gene's germline CDR1 is SGHTA and CDR2 FQGNSA. CDR3 size: 14 residues. CDR3 bases: TGTGCCAGCAGCTTAGGGCAGGGGAGCTATGGCTACACCTTC. It codes for CASSLGQGSYGYTF.

V usage is TRBV3-1 (or the pseudogene TRBV3-2) and J usage is TRBJ2-3; D is possibly TRBD2 (6 bases). V gave up 4 bases and J gave up 6 bases, with 11 bases separating them. The CDR3 runs 13 residues. Germline values: CDR1 LGHDT, CDR2 YNNKEL (reference sequence). DNA of the CDR3: TGTGCCAGCAGCCTTAGCGGCGATGATACGCAGTATTTT. The encoded protein is CASSLSGDDTQYF.

In this sample, this clone turned up a few times. The rearrangement uses TRBV9 and TRBJ1-2; tentatively, D is TRBD1 (6 bases). This CDR3 is built from 14 residues. V lost 3 bases and J lost 3, with 12 bases in between. Germline CDR1 SGDLS, CDR2 YYNGEE. The CDR3 nucleotides are TGTGCCAGCAGCGCCGGACAGTCCTACTATGGCTACACCTTC. It encodes CASSAGQSYYGYTF.

This sequence joins TRBV2 and TRBJ2-3; D is perhaps TRBD1 (5 bases). Germline CDR1 SNHLY, CDR2 FYNNEI. The germline V and J ends were trimmed by 6 bases and 4 bases, with 8 bases remaining between them. This CDR3 comprises 12 residues. The CDR3 DNA reads TGTGCCAGCAGAGGGGTGTCAGATACGCAGTATTTT. It encodes CASRGVSDTQYF. Full variable domain (missing parts from reference TRBV2 and TRBJ2-3): EPEVTQTPSHQVTQMGQEVILRCVPISNHLYFYWYRQILGQKVEFLVSFYNNEISEKSEIFDDQFSVERPDGSNFTLKIRSTKLEDSAMYFCASRGVSDTQYFGPGTRLTVL.